A single sample is the source of the 31 T cell receptor beta chains below, sequenced in a study of control samples from healthy donors and cancer patients (dated by TCRdb to the early 2020s). The library was generated by the immunoSEQ multiplex PCR assay. The clones in this table, taken by TCRdb from immuneACCESS, are in-frame only. Not every clone is retained; where verified, under half of the shortfall comes from an unresolved V gene, and the cause of the rest is unknown. This sample is represented by some 80,000 clones; roughly nine tenths of them were singletons. Of the sample, around 5.1% is held by the ten largest clones. Sequencing used blood. The receptors originated from a man aged 45-60 years in good health.

This rearrangement joins TRBV6-5 to TRBJ2-2; D not certain. This CDR3 is 15 amino acids long. V lost 0 bases, J lost 9 bases, and 14 bases lay in between. Germline lookup yields CDR1 MNHEY and CDR2 SVGAGI. The CDR3 bases are TGTGCCAGCAGTTACTCGAATAGGACCCCCCGGGAGCTGTTTTTT. The encoded protein is CASSYSNRTPRELFF.

The genes are TRBV27 and TRBJ1-2, with 7 bases matching TRBD1. Germline loops: CDR1 MNHEY, CDR2 SMNVEV (reference sequence). V gave up 4 bases and J gave up 7 bases; unmatched junction bases: 6. This CDR3 has 13 residues. The CDR3 sequence: CASSSTGSGGYTF. CDR3 coding DNA: TGTGCCAGCAGTTCGACAGGGTCGGGTGGCTACACCTTC.

This clone was detected a few times. V usage is TRBV18 and J usage is TRBJ2-5, with unresolved D. Trimming pared 2 bases from V and 3 bases from J, leaving 16 bases between. Germline CDR1 and CDR2: KGHSH and LQKENI. The CDR3 contains 16 residues. The DNA of the CDR3 is TGTGCCAGCTCACCAATAACATCTATTTCCAAAGAGACCCAGTACTTC. Encoded protein: CASSPITSISKETQYF.

The chain is built from TRBV7-9 and TRBJ2-2; 7 bases are shared with TRBD1. The CDR3 has 14 amino acids. The germline V gene encodes CDR1 SEHNR and CDR2 FQNEAQ (reference sequence). J lost 7 bases, V lost 5 bases, and 7 bases had no gene match. CDR3 loop: CASSKRGQIGELFF. The CDR3 DNA follows: TGTGCCAGCAGCAAGAGGGGGCAGATCGGGGAGCTGTTTTTT.

V usage is TRBV30 and J usage is TRBJ1-5; D perhaps matches TRBD1 (5 bases). Germline CDR1 GTSNPN, CDR2 SVGIG (reference sequence). The CDR3 is 14 residues long. V dropped 5 bases and J dropped 0 bases, with 11 bases sitting between them. The CDR3 loop reads CAWDGGFSNQPQHF. CDR3 bases: TGTGCCTGGGACGGGGGTTTTAGCAATCAGCCCCAGCATTTT.

The J gene is TRBJ2-1, the V gene TRBV7-8; D unresolved. The V end was cut by 3 bases, the J end by 2 bases, with 8 bases between. From germline, CDR1 is SGHVS and CDR2 FQNEAQ. This CDR3 contains 14 residues. This CDR3 reads CASSFPGPYNEQFF. CDR3 nucleotides: TGTGCCAGCAGCTTCCCTGGACCCTACAATGAGCAGTTCTTC.

In its sample, this clone was seen once. The chain couples TRBV19 to TRBJ2-7, with D uncertain. The CDR3 totals 14 residues. V lost 3 bases and J 2 bases, leaving 11 bases between the germline ends. The germline CDR1 and CDR2 sequences are LNHDA and SQIVND (reference sequence). The CDR3 nucleotides read TGTGCCAGTAGTATGGATGGCTCCGCCTACGAGCAGTACTTC. Translating it yields CASSMDGSAYEQYF.

This clone was observed a single time. The chain is built from TRBV25-1 and TRBJ1-1; D not certain. Germline V gene data show CDR1 as MGHDK and CDR2 as SYGVNS. The CDR3 length is 14 residues. The V gene lost 2 bases and the J gene lost 1 base, with 8 bases spanning the gap. CDR3: CASSEGFRNTEAFF. The CDR3 bases are TGTGCCAGCAGTGAAGGTTTCAGGAACACTGAAGCTTTCTTT.

J is TRBJ2-3 and V is TRBV18; 9 bases agree with TRBD1. From germline, CDR1 is KGHSH and CDR2 LQKENI. The CDR3 spans 15 residues. Germline trimming cut 5 bases from V and 3 bases from J; bases unmatched to any gene: 6. CDR3 protein: CASSTSGQGTDTQYF. DNA of the CDR3: TGTGCCAGCTCAACCTCGGGACAGGGTACAGATACGCAGTATTTT.

This rearrangement joins TRBV19 to TRBJ1-5, with 8 bases aligning to TRBD1. V lost 7 bases, J lost 5 bases, and 7 bases stayed unmatched. CDR3 length: 14 residues. The germline V gene has CDR1 LNHDA and CDR2 SQIVND (reference sequence). The CDR3 sequence is CASNRQGLYQPQHF. The CDR3 DNA is TGTGCCAGTAACCGACAGGGGCTTTATCAGCCCCAGCATTTT.

The V and J genes are TRBV27 and TRBJ2-5, with D possibly being TRBD2 (6 bases). CDR1 MNHEY and CDR2 SMNVEV come from the germline V gene (reference sequence). V was trimmed by 2 bases and J by 4 bases, leaving 14 bases between them. This CDR3 comprises 15 residues. CDR3 nucleotide sequence: TGTGCCAGCAGTTTAGCGACTAGGGGTGGAGAGACCCAGTACTTC. Translating gives CASSLATRGGETQYF.

V is TRBV7-6 and J is TRBJ2-1, with a tentative D call TRBD2 (6 bases). The CDR3 sequence is 14 residues long. Trimming shortened V by 3 bases and J by 0 bases, and 6 bases separated the two germline ends. Per the germline V gene, CDR1 is SGHVS and CDR2 is FNYEAQ. The CDR3 protein is CASSLGGSYNEQFF. DNA of the CDR3: TGTGCCAGCAGCTTGGGGGGCTCCTACAATGAGCAGTTCTTC. Combining the CDR3 with reference TRBV7-6 and TRBJ2-1 gives the whole variable domain GAGVSQSPRYKVTKRGQDVALRCDPISGHVSLYWYRQALGQGPEFLTYFNYEAQQDKSGLPNDRFSAERPEGSISTLTIQRTEQRDSAMYRCASSLGGSYNEQFFGPGTRLTVL.

The chain carries TRBV27 and TRBJ2-1, with a possible D match to TRBD1 (5 bases). CDR1 is MNHEY and CDR2 is SMNVEV in the germline V gene (reference sequence). Between the trimmed V and J ends, which lost 7 bases and 0 bases, there was a span of 13 bases. The CDR3 is 15 residues long. CDR3 DNA: TGTGCCAGCATTAGGACACTTAACTCCTACAATGAGCAGTTCTTC. This encodes CASIRTLNSYNEQFF.

V usage is TRBV9 and J usage is TRBJ2-2; D might be TRBD1 (6 bases). V was clipped by 7 bases and J by 5 bases, with 12 bases between them. This CDR3 region has 13 residues. Germline V CDR1 and CDR2: SGDLS, YYNGEE. CDR3 sequence (DNA): TGTGCCAGCTCCACAGGGTCTACCGGGGAGCTGTTTTTT. Its translation is CASSTGSTGELFF.

The chain is built from TRBV25-1 and TRBJ1-5, with 8 positions matching TRBD1. The CDR3 consists of 14 residues. V shed 8 bases, J shed 3 bases, and the junction held 6 bases outside the gene matches. From germline, CDR1 is MGHDK and CDR2 SYGVNS. The CDR3 is CASARQGNNQPQHF. For the CDR3, the DNA is TGTGCCAGCGCGAGACAGGGGAACAATCAGCCCCAGCATTTT.

This chain joins TRBV6-6 and TRBJ1-6; no clear D gene. The CDR3 loop spans 13 amino acids. V lost 6 bases, J lost 7 bases, and 10 bases lay in between. CDR1 is MNHNY, CDR2 SVGAGI, per germline (reference sequence). CDR3 residues: CASRLTDNSPLHF. CDR3 nucleotides: TGTGCCAGCAGACTGACGGACAATTCACCCCTCCACTTT.

The chain uses TRBV27 and TRBJ2-1, with a weak D call TRBD1 (6 bases). The V gene's germline CDR1 is MNHEY and CDR2 SMNVEV (reference sequence). Trimming pared 6 bases from V and 4 bases from J, leaving 16 bases between. The length of the CDR3 is 15 residues. The CDR3, as DNA: TGTGCCAGCAGCCCGTGGGCAGGGGAATACAATGAGCAGTTCTTC. It is translated as CASSPWAGEYNEQFF.

A single count supports this clone. The rearrangement uses TRBV11-3 and TRBJ2-7, with D uncertain. Germline values: CDR1 SGHNT, CDR2 YENEEA. V was trimmed by 0 bases and J by 2 bases, leaving 5 bases between them. CDR3 length: 13 residues. Written as DNA, the CDR3 is TGTGCCAGCAGCTTAGAACAAGCCTACGAGCAGTACTTC. Translation: CASSLEQAYEQYF. Looking up the rest from reference TRBV11-3 and TRBJ2-7 gives the full variable domain: EAGVVQSPRYKIIEKKQPVAFWCNPISGHNTLYWYLQNLGQGPELLIRYENEEAVDDSQLPKDRFSAERLKGVDSTLKIQPAELGDSAVYLCASSLEQAYEQYFGPGTRLTVT.

This chain links TRBV7-9 with TRBJ2-2; D not certain. Germline CDR1 reads SEHNR; CDR2 reads FQNEAQ (reference sequence). The CDR3 totals 16 residues. V lost 0 bases to trimming and J lost 1 base, with 9 bases between them. The CDR3 is CASSLATDWNTGELFF. The CDR3 nucleotides are TGTGCCAGCAGCTTAGCAACCGACTGGAACACCGGGGAGCTGTTTTTT.

The chain links TRBV6-2 or TRBV6-3 to TRBJ1-1, with D tentatively TRBD1 (5 bases). Germline V CDR1 and CDR2: MNHEY, SVGEGT. Trimming left V 4 bases short and J 2 bases short, with 23 bases between. This CDR3 region has 18 residues. For the CDR3, the DNA is TGTGCCAGCAGTTCCACGAAAGGGGTGATGATCCCAAACACTGAAGCTTTCTTT. Its translation: CASSSTKGVMIPNTEAFF.

The chain recombines TRBV19 with TRBJ2-2; D call uncertain. V dropped 6 bases and J dropped 0 bases, with 8 bases sitting between them. The CDR3 runs 14 residues. The germline gives CDR1 LNHDA, CDR2 SQIVND (reference sequence). DNA for the CDR3: TGTGCCAGTAGCCCCACTTCGAACACCGGGGAGCTGTTTTTT. Residues: CASSPTSNTGELFF. The full variable domain, with the rest looked up from reference TRBV19 and TRBJ2-2, is DGGITQSPKYLFRKEGQNVTLSCEQNLNHDAMYWYRQDPGQGLRLIYYSQIVNDFQKGDIAEGYSVSREKKESFPLTVTSAQKNPTAFYLCASSPTSNTGELFFGEGSRLTVL.

The genes are TRBV24-1 and TRBJ2-2; 7 positions match TRBD1. CDR3 length equals 17 residues. J lost 5 bases, V lost 3 bases, and 11 bases had no gene match. Germline loops: CDR1 KGHDR, CDR2 SFDVKD. CDR3 nucleotide sequence: TGTGCCACCAGTGATAACGGTAGGGGGCCTGGGACCGGGGAGCTGTTTTTT. Protein: CATSDNGRGPGTGELFF.

V usage is TRBV19 and J usage is TRBJ1-1; D gene unclear. The V end lost 4 bases, the J end lost 2 bases, and 14 bases lay between the germline ends. Germline V gives CDR1 LNHDA, CDR2 SQIVND (reference sequence). The CDR3 has 15 residues. Written as DNA, the CDR3 is TGTGCCAGTAGTACCCGGCCGCAGGTAAACACTGAAGCTTTCTTT. Translating it yields CASSTRPQVNTEAFF.

V gene TRBV9 combines with J gene TRBJ2-1; D is undetermined. V was cut by 3 bases and J by 0 bases, with 13 bases left in between. The germline V gene has CDR1 SGDLS and CDR2 YYNGEE. The CDR3 sequence is 16 residues long. The CDR3 bases are TGTGCCAGCAGCGGGCGCGGATCAACCTCCTACAATGAGCAGTTCTTC. Encoded protein: CASSGRGSTSYNEQFF.

The rearrangement uses TRBV24-1 and TRBJ1-2, with TRBD1 matching over 8 bases. The V gene's germline CDR1 is KGHDR and CDR2 SFDVKD. The CDR3 covers 14 residues. Unmatched junction bases numbered 7, after V lost 4 bases and J lost 7 bases. CDR3: CATSDTDRDRGYTF. CDR3 DNA: TGTGCCACCAGTGACACGGACAGGGATCGTGGCTACACCTTC.

The CDR3 loop reads CASSSRREPYEQYF. The CDR3 nucleotides are TGTGCCAGCAGCTCCCGCAGAGAGCCCTACGAGCAGTACTTC. The rearrangement joins TRBV7-2 to TRBJ2-7, with D unclear. This CDR3 spans 14 amino acids. The V gene's germline CDR1 is SGHTA and CDR2 FQGNSA. Deletions cut 4 bases from V and 2 bases from J, with 12 bases between.

This chain uses TRBV19 with TRBJ1-1; D uncertain. Germline values: CDR1 LNHDA, CDR2 SQIVND (reference sequence). There are 14 residues in the CDR3. V lost 3 bases and J lost 1, with 9 bases in between. CDR3: CASSIGRGNTEAFF. Here the CDR3 DNA reads TGTGCCAGTAGTATTGGTCGGGGGAACACTGAAGCTTTCTTT.

The rearrangement links TRBV6-5 to TRBJ1-3; 7 nucleotides agree with TRBD1. The trim removed 5 bases at V and 0 bases at J, leaving 4 bases unmatched. CDR1 and CDR2 (germline): MNHEY, SVGAGI. CDR3 length: 15 amino acids. The DNA of the CDR3 is TGTGCCAGCAGTACCGGGACAGCCTCTGGAAACACCATATATTTT. It yields the protein CASSTGTASGNTIYF.

The chain links TRBV21-1 to TRBJ1-5. TRBV21-1 is a documented pseudogene. The CDR3 contains 16 residues. In DNA form, the CDR3 reads TGTGCCAGCAGCAATTTCGGGCAGCTTAGCAATCAGCCCCAGCATTTT. It yields the protein CASSNFGQLSNQPQHF.

This clone appeared a single time. The chain is built from TRBV7-3 and TRBJ1-1; 7 positions match TRBD1. The germline CDR1 and CDR2 sequences are SGHTA and FQGTGA. The CDR3 consists of 13 residues. The J segment lost 7 bases and the V segment lost 0 bases, leaving 2 bases of the junction unmatched. Written as DNA, the CDR3 is TGTGCCAGCAGCTTAACTTGGGACAGTGAAGCTTTCTTT. The encoded protein is CASSLTWDSEAFF.

V and J are TRBV9 and TRBJ2-1, with 11 bases matching TRBD2. CDR3 length equals 15 residues. Germline trimming cut 5 bases from V and 9 bases from J; bases unmatched to any gene: 10. Germline values: CDR1 SGDLS, CDR2 YYNGEE. The CDR3 loop is CASSSSGGATGEQFF. The CDR3 DNA reads as TGTGCCAGCAGTAGTAGCGGGGGGGCCACGGGTGAGCAGTTCTTC.